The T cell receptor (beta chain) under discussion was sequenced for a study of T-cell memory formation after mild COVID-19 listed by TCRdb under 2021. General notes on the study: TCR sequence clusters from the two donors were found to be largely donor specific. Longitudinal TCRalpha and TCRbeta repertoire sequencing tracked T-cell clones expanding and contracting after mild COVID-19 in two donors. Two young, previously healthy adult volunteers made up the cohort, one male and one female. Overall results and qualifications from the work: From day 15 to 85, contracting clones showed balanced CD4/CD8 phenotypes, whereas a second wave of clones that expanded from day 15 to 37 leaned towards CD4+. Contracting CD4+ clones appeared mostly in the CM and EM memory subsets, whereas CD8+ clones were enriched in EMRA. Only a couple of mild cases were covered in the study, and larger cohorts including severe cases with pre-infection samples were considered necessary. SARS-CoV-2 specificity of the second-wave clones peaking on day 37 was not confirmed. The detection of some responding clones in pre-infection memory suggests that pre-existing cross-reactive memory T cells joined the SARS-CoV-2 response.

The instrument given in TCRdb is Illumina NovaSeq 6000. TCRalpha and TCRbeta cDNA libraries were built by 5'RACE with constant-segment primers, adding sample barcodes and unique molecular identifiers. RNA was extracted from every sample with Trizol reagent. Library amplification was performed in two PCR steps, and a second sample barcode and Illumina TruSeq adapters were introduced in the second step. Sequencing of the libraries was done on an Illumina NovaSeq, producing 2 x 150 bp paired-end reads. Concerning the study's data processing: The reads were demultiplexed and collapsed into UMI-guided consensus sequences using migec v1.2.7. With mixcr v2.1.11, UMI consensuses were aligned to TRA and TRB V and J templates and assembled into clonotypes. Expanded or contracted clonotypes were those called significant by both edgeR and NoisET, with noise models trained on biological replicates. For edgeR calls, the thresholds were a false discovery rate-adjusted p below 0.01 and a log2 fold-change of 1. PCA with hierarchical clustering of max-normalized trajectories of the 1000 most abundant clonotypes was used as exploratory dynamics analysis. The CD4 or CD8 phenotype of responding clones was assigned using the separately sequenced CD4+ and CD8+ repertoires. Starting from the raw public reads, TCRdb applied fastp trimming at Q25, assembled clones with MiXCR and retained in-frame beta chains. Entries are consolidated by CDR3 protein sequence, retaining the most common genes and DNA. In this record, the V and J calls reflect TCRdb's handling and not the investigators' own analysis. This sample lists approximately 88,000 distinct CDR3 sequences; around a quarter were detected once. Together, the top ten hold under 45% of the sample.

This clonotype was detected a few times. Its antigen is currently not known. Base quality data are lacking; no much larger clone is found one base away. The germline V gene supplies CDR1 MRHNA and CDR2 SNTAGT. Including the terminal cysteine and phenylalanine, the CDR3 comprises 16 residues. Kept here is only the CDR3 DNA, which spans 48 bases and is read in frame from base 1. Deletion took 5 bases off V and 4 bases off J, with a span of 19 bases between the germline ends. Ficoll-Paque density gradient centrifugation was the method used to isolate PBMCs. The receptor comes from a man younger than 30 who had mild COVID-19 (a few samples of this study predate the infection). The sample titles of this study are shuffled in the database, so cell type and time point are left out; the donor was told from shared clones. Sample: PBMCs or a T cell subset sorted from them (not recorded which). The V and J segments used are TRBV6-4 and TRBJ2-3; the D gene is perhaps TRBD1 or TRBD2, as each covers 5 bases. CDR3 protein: CASSNQPGPGADTQYF. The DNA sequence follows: TGTGCCAGCAGTAACCAGCCAGGGCCCGGGGCAGATACGCAGTATTTT.